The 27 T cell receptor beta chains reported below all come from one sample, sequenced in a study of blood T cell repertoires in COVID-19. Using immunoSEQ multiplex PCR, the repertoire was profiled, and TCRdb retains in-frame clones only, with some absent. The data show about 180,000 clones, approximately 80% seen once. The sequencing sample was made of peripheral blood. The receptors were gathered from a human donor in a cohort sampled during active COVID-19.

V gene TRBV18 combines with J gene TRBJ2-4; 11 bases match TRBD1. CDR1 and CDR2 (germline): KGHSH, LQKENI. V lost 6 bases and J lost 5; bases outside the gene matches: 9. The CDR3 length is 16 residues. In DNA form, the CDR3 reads TGTGCCAGCTCTCGCGGGACAGGGGGTTTAGAAAACATTCAGTACTTC. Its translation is CASSRGTGGLENIQYF.

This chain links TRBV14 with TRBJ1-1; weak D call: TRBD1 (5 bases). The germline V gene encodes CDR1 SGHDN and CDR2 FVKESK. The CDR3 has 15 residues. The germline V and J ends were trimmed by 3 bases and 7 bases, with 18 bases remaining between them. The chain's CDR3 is CASSHETGQGSEAFF. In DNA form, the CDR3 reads TGTGCCAGCAGCCATGAAACGGGTCAGGGCAGTGAAGCTTTCTTT.

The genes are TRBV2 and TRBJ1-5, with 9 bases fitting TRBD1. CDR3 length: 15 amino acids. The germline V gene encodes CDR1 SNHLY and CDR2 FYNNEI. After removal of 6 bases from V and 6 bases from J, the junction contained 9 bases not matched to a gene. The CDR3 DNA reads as TGTGCCAGCAGGGCGGACAGGGGAAGAGGTCAGCCCCAGCATTTT. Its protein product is CASRADRGRGQPQHF.

CDR3 protein: CAISESDRYNEQFF. The CDR3 region has the DNA TGTGCCATCAGTGAGTCTGACAGGTACAATGAGCAGTTCTTC. The gene calls are TRBV10-3 and TRBJ2-1, with D perhaps TRBD1 (6 bases). V gave up 0 bases and J gave up 4 bases, with 7 bases separating them. The CDR3 totals 14 residues. The germline V gene encodes CDR1 ENHRY and CDR2 SYGVKD.

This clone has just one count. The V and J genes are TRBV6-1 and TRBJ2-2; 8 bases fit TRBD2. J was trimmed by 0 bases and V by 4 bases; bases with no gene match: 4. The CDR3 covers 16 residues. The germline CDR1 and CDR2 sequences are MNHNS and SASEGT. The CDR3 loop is CASSAAGGPNTGELFF. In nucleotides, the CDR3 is TGTGCCAGCAGTGCCGCGGGGGGCCCGAACACCGGGGAGCTGTTTTTT.

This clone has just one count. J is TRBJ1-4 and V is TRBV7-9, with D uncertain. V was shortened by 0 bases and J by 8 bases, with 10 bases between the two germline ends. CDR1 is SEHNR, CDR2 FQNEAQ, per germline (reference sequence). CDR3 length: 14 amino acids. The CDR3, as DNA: TGTGCCAGCAGCTTAGCGTCGACTCCCGAAAAACTGTTTTTT. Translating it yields CASSLASTPEKLFF.

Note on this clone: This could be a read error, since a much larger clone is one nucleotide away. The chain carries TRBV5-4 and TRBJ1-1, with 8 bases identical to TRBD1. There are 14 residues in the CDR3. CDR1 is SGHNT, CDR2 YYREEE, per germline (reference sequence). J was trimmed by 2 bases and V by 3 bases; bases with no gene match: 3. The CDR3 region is CASSSGQENTEAFF. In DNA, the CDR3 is TGTGCCAGCAGCTCGGGACAGGAAAACACTGAAGCTTTCTTT.

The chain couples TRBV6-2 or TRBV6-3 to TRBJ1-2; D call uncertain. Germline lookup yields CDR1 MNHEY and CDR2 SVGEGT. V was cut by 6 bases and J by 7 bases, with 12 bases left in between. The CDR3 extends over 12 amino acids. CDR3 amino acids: CASSIIRGGYTF. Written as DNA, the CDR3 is TGTGCCAGCAGCATAATTCGGGGTGGCTACACCTTC.

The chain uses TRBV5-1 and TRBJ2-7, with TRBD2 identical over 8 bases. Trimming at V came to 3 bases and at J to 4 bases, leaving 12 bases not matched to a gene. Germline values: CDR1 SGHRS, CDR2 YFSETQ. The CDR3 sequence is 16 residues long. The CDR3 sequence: CASSSEDTGGYYEQYF. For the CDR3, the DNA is TGCGCCAGCAGCTCGGAGGATACGGGGGGGTATTACGAGCAGTACTTC. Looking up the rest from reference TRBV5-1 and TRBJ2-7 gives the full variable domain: KAGVTQTPRYLIKTRGQQVTLSCSPISGHRSVSWYQQTPGQGLQFLFEYFSETQRNKGNFPGRFSGRQFSNSRSEMNVSTLELGDSALYLCASSSEDTGGYYEQYFGPGTRLTVT.

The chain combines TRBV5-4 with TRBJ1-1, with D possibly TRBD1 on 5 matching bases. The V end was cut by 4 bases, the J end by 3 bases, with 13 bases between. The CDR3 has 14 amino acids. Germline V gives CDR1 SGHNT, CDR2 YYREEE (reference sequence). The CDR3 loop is CASSTGDYDTEAFF. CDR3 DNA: TGTGCCAGCAGCACTGGGGACTATGACACTGAAGCTTTCTTT.

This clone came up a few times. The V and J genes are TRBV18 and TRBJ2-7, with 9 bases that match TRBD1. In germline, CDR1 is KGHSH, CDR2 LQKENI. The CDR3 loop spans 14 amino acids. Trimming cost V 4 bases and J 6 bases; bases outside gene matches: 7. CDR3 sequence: CASSHGRTGAEQYF. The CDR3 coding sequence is TGTGCCAGCTCACATGGGAGGACAGGGGCCGAGCAGTACTTC.

CDR3 in amino acids: CASSMTSGGAQREDTQYF. The CDR3 coding sequence is TGTGCCAGCAGCATGACTAGCGGGGGGGCCCAACGGGAAGATACGCAGTATTTT. The chain joins TRBV5-5 to TRBJ2-3; 14 bases align to TRBD2. The CDR3 contains 18 residues. The ends lost 4 bases at V and 5 bases at J; junction bases unmatched: 12. CDR1 and CDR2 (germline): SGHKS, YYEKEE (reference sequence).

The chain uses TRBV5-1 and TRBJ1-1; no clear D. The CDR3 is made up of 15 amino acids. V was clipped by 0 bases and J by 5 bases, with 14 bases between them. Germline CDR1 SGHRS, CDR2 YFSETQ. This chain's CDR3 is CASSLANEPGTEAFF. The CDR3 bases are TGCGCCAGCAGCTTGGCCAACGAACCAGGTACTGAAGCTTTCTTT.

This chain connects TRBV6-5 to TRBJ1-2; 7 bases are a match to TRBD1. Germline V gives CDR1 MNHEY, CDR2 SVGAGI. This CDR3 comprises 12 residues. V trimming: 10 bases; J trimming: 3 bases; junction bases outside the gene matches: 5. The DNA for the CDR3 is TGTGCCATTTCCAGGGGGGACTATGGCTACACCTTC. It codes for CAISRGDYGYTF.

CDR3 residues: CASSLTAGLGFNEQFF. The CDR3 DNA is TGTGCCAGCAGCCTGACGGCGGGACTAGGATTCAATGAGCAGTTCTTC. V gene TRBV3-1 (or the pseudogene TRBV3-2) combines with J gene TRBJ2-1, with 8 bases aligning to TRBD2. The length of the CDR3 is 16 residues. CDR1 and CDR2 from the germline V gene are LGHDT and YNNKEL (reference sequence). With V trimmed by 4 bases and J by 6 bases, 11 bases remained unmatched.

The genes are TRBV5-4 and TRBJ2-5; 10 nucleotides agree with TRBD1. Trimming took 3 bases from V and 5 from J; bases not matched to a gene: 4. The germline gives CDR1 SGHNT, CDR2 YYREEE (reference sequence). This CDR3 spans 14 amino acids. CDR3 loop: CASSSGTGVETQYF. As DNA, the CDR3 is TGTGCCAGCAGCTCCGGGACAGGGGTGGAGACCCAGTACTTC.

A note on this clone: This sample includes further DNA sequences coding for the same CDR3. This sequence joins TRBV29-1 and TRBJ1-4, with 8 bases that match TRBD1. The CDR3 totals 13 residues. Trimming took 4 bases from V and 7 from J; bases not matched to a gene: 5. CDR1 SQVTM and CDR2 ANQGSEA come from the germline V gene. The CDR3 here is CSVAGQGGEKLFF. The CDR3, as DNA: TGCAGCGTTGCTGGACAGGGTGGTGAAAAACTGTTTTTT.

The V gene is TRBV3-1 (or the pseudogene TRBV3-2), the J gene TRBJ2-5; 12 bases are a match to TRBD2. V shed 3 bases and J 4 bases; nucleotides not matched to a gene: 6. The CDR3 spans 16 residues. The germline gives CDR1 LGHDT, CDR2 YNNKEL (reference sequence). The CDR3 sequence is CASSHHLAGGLETQYF. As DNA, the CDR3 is TGTGCCAGCAGCCACCATCTAGCGGGGGGGCTAGAGACCCAGTACTTC.

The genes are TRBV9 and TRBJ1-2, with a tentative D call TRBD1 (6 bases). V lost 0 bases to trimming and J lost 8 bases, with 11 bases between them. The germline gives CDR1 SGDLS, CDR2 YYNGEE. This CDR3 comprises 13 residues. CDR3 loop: CASSVEAGVGYTF. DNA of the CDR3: TGTGCCAGCAGCGTAGAGGCAGGGGTCGGCTACACCTTC.

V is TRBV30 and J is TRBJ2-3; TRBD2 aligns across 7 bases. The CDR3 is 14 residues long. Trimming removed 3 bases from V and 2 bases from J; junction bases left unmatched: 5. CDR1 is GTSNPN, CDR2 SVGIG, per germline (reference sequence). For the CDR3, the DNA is TGTGCCTGGAGAACTAGCGCGGACACAGATACGCAGTATTTT. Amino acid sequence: CAWRTSADTDTQYF.

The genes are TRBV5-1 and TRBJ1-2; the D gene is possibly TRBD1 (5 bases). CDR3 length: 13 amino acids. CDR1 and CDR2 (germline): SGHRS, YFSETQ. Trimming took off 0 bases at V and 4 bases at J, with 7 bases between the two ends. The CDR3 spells CASSLDDSYGYTF. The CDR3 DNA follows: TGCGCCAGCAGCTTGGACGACAGCTATGGCTACACCTTC. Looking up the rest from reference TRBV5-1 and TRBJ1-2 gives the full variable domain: KAGVTQTPRYLIKTRGQQVTLSCSPISGHRSVSWYQQTPGQGLQFLFEYFSETQRNKGNFPGRFSGRQFSNSRSEMNVSTLELGDSALYLCASSLDDSYGYTFGSGTRLTVV.

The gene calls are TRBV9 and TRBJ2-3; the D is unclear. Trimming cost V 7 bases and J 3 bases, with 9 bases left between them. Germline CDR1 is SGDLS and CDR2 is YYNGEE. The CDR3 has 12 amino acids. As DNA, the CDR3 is TGTGCCAGCTCGAGAAGAACAGATACGCAGTATTTT. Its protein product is CASSRRTDTQYF.

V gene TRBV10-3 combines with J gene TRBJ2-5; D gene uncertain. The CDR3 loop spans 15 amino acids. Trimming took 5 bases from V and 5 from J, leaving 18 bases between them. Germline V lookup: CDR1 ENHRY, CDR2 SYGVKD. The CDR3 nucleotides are TGTGCCATCAGTCTGGGCCCTCCCCAACGGGAGACCCAGTACTTC. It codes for CAISLGPPQRETQYF.

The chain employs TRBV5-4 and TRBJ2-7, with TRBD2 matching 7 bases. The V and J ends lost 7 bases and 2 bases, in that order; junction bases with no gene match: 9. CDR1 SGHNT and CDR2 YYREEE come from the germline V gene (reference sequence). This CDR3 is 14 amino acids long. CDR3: CASSRPGLTYEQYF. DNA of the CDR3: TGTGCCAGCTCACGGCCGGGACTAACCTACGAGCAGTACTTC.

The CDR3 DNA sequence: TGCGCCAGCAGGGACTACCCCGGAAACACCATATATTTT. Protein sequence: CASRDYPGNTIYF. The rearrangement uses TRBV4-1 and TRBJ1-3; D is uncertain. This CDR3 spans 13 amino acids. Trimming cost V 6 bases and J 4 bases, with 10 bases left between them. Germline CDR1 reads MGHRA; CDR2 reads YSYEKL.

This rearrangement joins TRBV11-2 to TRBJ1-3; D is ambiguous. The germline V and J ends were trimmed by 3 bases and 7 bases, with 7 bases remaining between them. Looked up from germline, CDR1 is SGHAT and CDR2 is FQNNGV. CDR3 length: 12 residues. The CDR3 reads CASSFWANTIYF. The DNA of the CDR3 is TGTGCCAGCAGCTTTTGGGCTAACACCATATATTTT. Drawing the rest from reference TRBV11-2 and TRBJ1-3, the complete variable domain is EAGVAQSPRYKIIEKRQSVAFWCNPISGHATLYWYQQILGQGPKLLIQFQNNGVVDDSQLPKDRFSAERLKGVDSTLKIQPAKLEDSAVYLCASSFWANTIYFGEGSWLTVV.

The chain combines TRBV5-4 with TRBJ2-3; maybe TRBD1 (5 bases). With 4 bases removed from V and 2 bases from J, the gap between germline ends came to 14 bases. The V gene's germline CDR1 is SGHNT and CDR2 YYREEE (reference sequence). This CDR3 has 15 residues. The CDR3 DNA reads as TGTGCCAGCAGCCCGGACACCAGAGACACAGATACGCAGTATTTT. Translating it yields CASSPDTRDTDTQYF.